This T cell receptor beta chain originates from a study of cytomegalovirus exposure and HLA in healthy donors listed by TCRdb under 2017. The study in broad terms: An earlier analysis of 587 of the donors reported 276 Gb of sequence data and around 100 million unique TCR beta sequences obtained from about 180 million T cells. An early release covering over 500 HLA-typed donors comprised about 300 gigabases of sequencing data and 85 million or so unique TCR sequences. Of the roughly 410 genotyped donors, 81% were placed in the genetic ancestry cluster associated with self-reported Caucasian donors. The aim of the study was to test whether cataloging public T cell receptors could identify signatures of past pathogen exposure. The study profiled the T cell repertoires of approximately 700 subjects by immunosequencing and related them to cytomegalovirus serostatus. Along with the approximately 650-subject first cohort, a separate validation cohort of 120 different subjects was used. High-throughput TCR immunosequencing, statistical association of individual TCRs with disease status, and machine learning were combined to predict cytomegalovirus infection status. A later analysis re-analyzed previously published TCR beta repertoires from approximately 700 donors and added high-resolution HLA genotyping to study TCR occurrence patterns. Rather than drawing on any new phenotypic data, the later analysis identified candidate immune exposures from TCR beta sequences and the way those sequences occurred across donors. To decide whether each TCR beta V gene segment behaved as functional or pseudogenic, an earlier analysis of some 600 of the donors relied on high-throughput TCR beta sequencing. Donor age, sex, ethnicity and CMV serostatus were collected together with the repertoire data. In a later genetic analysis, genome-wide SNP genotypes for about three fifths of the roughly 670 donors were used, and that subset was treated as a discovery cohort. All discovery cohort repertoires had been generated on a single sequencing platform. HLA typing covered class I and class II loci at four-digit resolution. The number of donors typed differed by locus, with 629-630 for A, B, C, DRB1 and DQB1, more than 500 for DQA1, over 600 for DPA1, and approximately 470 for DPB1. Several DR-DQ haplotypes were treated as single units for association and clustering because of strong linkage in the cohort. On average, roughly 250,000 unique TCR beta nucleotide sequences were sequenced per donor among 350 to 400 genotyped donors of the cohort, with roughly 18% of those sequences being non-productive. Broad study findings and their caveats: Because HLA typing was missing for some donors at each locus, association tests included only the typed subset. In an earlier analysis of approximately 590 of the donors, most TCR beta V segments were observed in productive rearrangements about 87% or about 30% of the time, broadly matching IMGT annotations. V-gene and J-gene trimming of TCR beta chains was associated with a missense DCLRE1C variant in a later genetic analysis, and the association was replicated in an independent cohort. Some IMGT-functional V segments, including TRBV6-2 and TRBV6-3, could not be distinguished by the 87-base-pair reads and were therefore excluded. A further reported finding was that TCR beta sequences accurately predicted the HLA-A and HLA-B alleles for most subjects in the first cohort. Assigning TCR associations to individual alleles was difficult when HLA alleles, especially DR and DQ, strongly co-occurred. Correlated functional status among segregating V segments might be attributable to linkage disequilibrium, but an unknown experimental factor could not be ruled out. Immune exposure information for the cohort was limited to CMV serostatus. In this cohort, only TCR beta chains were sequenced, and detectable features were limited by the absence of alpha or paired-chain data. Most CMV-associated TCR beta chains appeared to be HLA-restricted in a later analysis, and the HLA associations seemed to be driven largely by CMV exposure. In vitro tests confirmed that a few of the cytomegalovirus-associated TCR beta chains recognize cytomegalovirus antigens. The classifier was reported to diagnose cytomegalovirus status with high specificity and sensitivity in both the original and validation cohorts. A later analysis associated about 18,000 TCR beta sequences with specific HLA alleles at a false discovery rate of 0.05. In a later genetic analysis, fewer N-insertions in productive TCRs were reported among donors in an Asian-associated ancestry cluster than the roughly 700-donor mean. In a later analysis, the rate of TCR association differed among HLA loci, with DRB1 alleles having the most associated TCRs and HLA-C alleles having the fewest. The earlier analysis of 450 to 700 of the donors excluded some 15 rarely observed V segments, including chromosome 9 orphons, because counts were too low. A total of about 180 TCR beta chains were listed by the study as associated with cytomegalovirus. According to the authors, the approach could potentially be generalized to other disease states and immunological phenotypes. Several of the top co-occurrence clusters appeared to be linked to parvovirus B19, influenza, CMV and Epstein-Barr virus, according to a later analysis. Sequencing depth was assumed to be roughly uniform across donors in the presence/absence analyses, though that assumption may not hold. In a later analysis, HLA-associated TCR beta chains were found to be more clonally expanded and to have lower generation probabilities than equally common non-associated chains. A group of highly shared sequence variants was considered likely to be a technical artifact of the sequencing pipeline. Most TCR sequences were seen in very few donors, while some public TCRs were found in many individuals.

V lost 1 base and J lost 5 bases, and the count of bases not matched to a germline gene is 5. Via the germline V gene (reference sequence), CDR1 is LNHDA and CDR2 SQIVND. The CDR3 holds 15 amino acids from the cysteine to the phenylalanine. Solely the CDR3 DNA is kept, with 45 bases framed from the first base. The cohort consisted of 600 or so healthy bone marrow donors. Cohort members were all nominally healthy when sampled, although unrecorded immune exposures were likely present. The donor tested CMV seronegative and was one of the 352 seronegative cohort members. A peripheral blood sample was collected from each donor, and TCR beta sequencing was performed on peripheral blood mononuclear cells. The Qiagen DNeasy Blood Extraction Kit was used to extract genomic DNA from the blood cell samples. Of note for this clone: Its binding antigen is unknown. Base qualities are not at hand, and no much larger clone is one base apart.

The method behind the library was the immunoSEQ multiplex PCR assay. A mixture of 60 forward primers for TCR Vbeta segments and 13 reverse primers for TCR Jbeta segments was used in the multiplex PCR. The CDR3 region of rearranged TCR beta genes was amplified from genomic DNA by a multiplex PCR assay. Amplified TCR beta libraries were sequenced as 87-base-pair reads on the Illumina HiSeq System. In the source study's methods: In a later analysis, some 80 million unique TCR beta chains were counted across the 666 repertoires, and roughly 11 million of these chains were shared by at least two donors. Raw reads were error-corrected and collapsed into unique sequences with a nearest-neighbor algorithm that merged closely related sequences to remove PCR and sequencing errors. V, D and J gene segments were assigned by aligning CDR3 sequences to IMGT reference sequences. Each retained sequence needed at least a six-nucleotide match to both a V gene segment and a J gene segment. A rearrangement counted as productive if the CDR3 had no stop codons and remained in frame with V and J, and every other rearrangement counted as non-productive. CDR3 was defined according to IMGT convention as the region running from the second conserved V-encoded cysteine to the conserved J-encoded phenylalanine. In an earlier analysis of roughly 610 of the donors, sequences lacking an unambiguous match to a single V gene segment were excluded. In an earlier analysis of 500 to 750 of the donors, V segments were called functional above 56.7% productive rearrangements and were called segregating when the between-donor standard deviation exceeded 5%. To diagnose cytomegalovirus status from the catalog of TCR beta chain sequences, a statistical classification framework was built. In a later analysis, TCR nucleotide sequences were compared against IMGT/GENE-DB human TR gene sequences so that V and J genes could be assigned. The TCRdist pipeline was used in a later analysis to assign CDR3 sequences and most-parsimonious VDJ recombination scenarios. In a later analysis, each TCR beta chain was defined by its CDR3 amino acid sequence together with its V-gene family, and reads lacking a unique V-gene family were excluded. As a way to deal with suspected cross-contamination and a sequencing artifact, a later analysis dropped over 550 nucleotide sequences that were highly shared and had low generation probability. A later analysis calculated a clonal expansion index for each public chain from normalized within-repertoire ranks of inferred template counts. A later analysis computed generation probabilities with a VDJ recombination model fitted to out-of-frame rearrangements, and checked the results against IGoR. A later analysis scored TCR-TCR, TCR-HLA and TCR-CMV co-occurrence with hypergeometric tests, applying a repertoire-size bias correction to TCR pairs. A later analysis estimated false discovery rates by permuting HLA or CMV assignments 20 times. In a later analysis, co-occurring TCRs were grouped using DBSCAN, and TCRdist sequence similarity was added for clustering within HLA-allele-positive subsets. Co-occurrence clustering excluded repertoires with fewer than 30,000 or more than 120,000 public chains, plus five with anomalous nucleotide sharing. Here the immuneACCESS table is served through TCRdb, limited to in-frame sequences with V and J called. Missing clones are a known gap in these copies; in checked studies unresolved V genes cover under half, and the rest lacks a known reason. The V and J calls and clone size are taken from that table; D and trimming were inferred from the DNA. The sample data list more than 80,000 clones, and 64% of these were observed just once. The ten biggest clones cover approximately 3% of the sample.

The TCR was taken from a man between 60 and 70 years old in good health and CMV-seronegative. The rearranged segments are TRBV19 and TRBJ2-5; 9 bases in between match TRBD1. Sample: PBMCs. The sequenced DNA: TGTGCCAGTAGTATAGGGACAGGGGTAGGGGAGACCCAGTACTTC. Its amino acids are CASSIGTGVGETQYF.